The 3 T cell receptor beta chains below come from one sample, sequenced in a study of CD8 T cells in ankylosing spondylitis. TCRdb re-analysed the 5' RACE reads in MiXCR, keeping a single row per CDR3 protein. This sample has over 200,000 distinct CDR3 sequences; about 10% occur once, and the top ten carry about 20%. Sequencing was performed on blood, either unsorted or a sorted T cell fraction (not recorded which). The receptors were sampled from a male donor with ankylosing spondylitis or in good health (not recorded which).

The CDR3 here is CASSYGSGGETQYF. In DNA form, the CDR3 reads TGTGCCAGCAGTTACGGTTCGGGGGGGGAGACCCAGTACTTC. V gene TRBV6-5 combines with J gene TRBJ2-5, with 8 bases that match TRBD2. Per the germline V gene, CDR1 is MNHEY and CDR2 is SVGAGI. The CDR3 loop spans 14 amino acids. V was pared by 2 bases and J by 5 bases, with 4 bases of the junction left unmatched.

This clonotype has ten or more counts. The rearrangement links TRBV7-2 to TRBJ1-5; the D gene is possibly TRBD1 (6 bases). The germline V and J ends were trimmed by 1 base and 2 bases, with 9 bases remaining between them. Germline assignment: CDR1 SGHTA and CDR2 FQGNSA. The CDR3 contains 15 residues. The CDR3 loop is CASSLGAGGNQPQHF. CDR3 nucleotides: TGTGCCAGCAGCTTAGGAGCAGGGGGCAATCAGCCCCAGCATTTT.

This clonotype has a count of ten or more. V and J are TRBV7-8 and TRBJ2-2; TRBD2 matches 7 bases. Germline assignment: CDR1 SGHVS and CDR2 FQNEAQ. V was clipped by 0 bases and J by 6 bases; unmatched bases: 7. The CDR3 has 16 residues. The CDR3 DNA follows: TGTGCCAGCAGCTTAGCTACGGGGGGAGGTCCCGGGGAGCTGTTTTTT. Translated, it gives CASSLATGGGPGELFF. Complete variable domain (other parts from reference TRBV7-8 and TRBJ2-2): GAGVSQSPRYKVAKRGQDVALRCDPISGHVSLFWYQQALGQGPEFLTYFQNEAQLDKSGLPSDRFFAERPEGSVSTLKIQRTQQEDSAVYLCASSLATGGGPGELFFGEGSRLTVL.